This section outlines one T cell receptor (beta chain) sequence together with its context. What it binds is unknown. This record comes from a study of blood T cells in healthy people across ages. It was with a sample-barcoded 5' primer and a J-beta primer mix that a second PCR of roughly 6 to 12 cycles was run. TCRdb processed the 5' RACE reads anew with MiXCR; each CDR3 protein has one entry. Of 650,000 to 1,000,000 distinct CDR3 sequences in the sample, 36% were seen once. Study findings and constraints: Higher diversity, along with more naive CD4+ cells, distinguished long-lived donors from aged donors.

The CDR3 has 15 residues. Germline trimming cut 5 bases from V and 6 bases from J; bases unmatched to any gene: 10. Sequencing was carried out using blood. The genes are TRBV12-3 or TRBV12-4 and TRBJ2-7; the match to TRBD1 covers 10 bases. This TCR came from a man aged 18 to 30 in good health. The CDR3 coding sequence is TGTGCCAGCAGTCGGGCAGGGACAGGGGTGGGCGAGCAGTACTTC. Residues: CASSRAGTGVGEQYF.